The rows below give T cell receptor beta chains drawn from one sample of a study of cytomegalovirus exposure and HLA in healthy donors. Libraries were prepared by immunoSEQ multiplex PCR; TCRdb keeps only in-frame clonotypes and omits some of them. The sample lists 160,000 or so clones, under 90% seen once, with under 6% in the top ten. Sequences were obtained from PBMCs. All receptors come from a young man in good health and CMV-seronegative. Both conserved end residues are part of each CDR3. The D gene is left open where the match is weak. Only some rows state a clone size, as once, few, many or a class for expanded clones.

cdr3_aa: CASTNHRGGEYGYTF
cdr3_nt: TGTGCCAGCACCAACCACAGGGGAGGAGAGTATGGCTACACCTTC
d_call: TRBD1
j_call: TRBJ1-2
v_call: TRBV28
clone_size: -

cdr3_aa: CSVPTSGDRYEQYF
cdr3_nt: TGCAGCGTTCCAACTAGCGGAGACAGGTACGAGCAGTACTTC
d_call: TRBD2
j_call: TRBJ2-7
v_call: TRBV29-1
clone_size: -

cdr3_aa: CASSVTVHEQYF
cdr3_nt: TGTGCCAGCTCAGTGACAGTACACGAGCAGTACTTC
d_call: -
j_call: TRBJ2-7
v_call: TRBV18
clone_size: -

cdr3_aa: CASSLGQGAHLGQYF
cdr3_nt: TGTGCCAGCAGCTTAGGACAGGGGGCGCATCTGGGGCAGTACTTC
d_call: TRBD1
j_call: TRBJ2-5
v_call: TRBV7-8
clone_size: -

cdr3_aa: CASSQDFREEQFF
cdr3_nt: TGCGCCAGCAGCCAAGACTTTCGGGAAGAGCAGTTCTTC
d_call: -
j_call: TRBJ2-1
v_call: TRBV4-3
clone_size: -

cdr3_aa: CASSQAGYHTDTQYF
cdr3_nt: TGCGCCAGCAGCCAAGCCGGTTACCACACAGATACGCAGTATTTT
d_call: -
j_call: TRBJ2-3
v_call: TRBV4-3
clone_size: -

cdr3_aa: CASSSGGQPQHF
cdr3_nt: TGTGCCAGCAGTTCCGGGGGGCAGCCCCAGCATTTT
d_call: -
j_call: TRBJ1-5
v_call: TRBV27
clone_size: -

cdr3_aa: CATSRRTGPPYEQYF
cdr3_nt: TGTGCCACCAGCAGGCGGACAGGGCCACCCTACGAGCAGTACTTC
d_call: TRBD1
j_call: TRBJ2-7
v_call: TRBV15
clone_size: -

cdr3_aa: CASSLGLEGAGYYGYTF
cdr3_nt: TGTGCCAGCAGCTTGGGACTCGAGGGCGCGGGATACTATGGCTACACCTTC
d_call: -
j_call: TRBJ1-2
v_call: TRBV5-6
clone_size: -

cdr3_aa: CSVVTLAGNEQYF
cdr3_nt: TGCAGCGTTGTAACACTAGCGGGGAACGAGCAGTACTTC
d_call: TRBD2
j_call: TRBJ2-7
v_call: TRBV29-1
clone_size: -

cdr3_aa: CASSGLAGNEQFF
cdr3_nt: TGTGCCAGCAGCGGACTAGCCGGCAATGAGCAGTTCTTC
d_call: TRBD2
j_call: TRBJ2-1
v_call: TRBV7-6
clone_size: -

cdr3_aa: CASSPSFSYEQYF
cdr3_nt: TGTGCCAGCAGTCCTAGCTTTTCCTACGAGCAGTACTTC
d_call: -
j_call: TRBJ2-7
v_call: TRBV2
clone_size: -

cdr3_aa: CASSSKGLAGYNEQFF
cdr3_nt: TGTGCCAGCAGCTCAAAGGGACTAGCGGGTTACAATGAGCAGTTCTTC
d_call: TRBD2
j_call: TRBJ2-1
v_call: TRBV7-3
clone_size: -

cdr3_aa: CASSEGTTLYEPQHF
cdr3_nt: TGTGCCAGCAGCGAGGGGACTACCCTTTACGAGCCCCAGCATTTT
d_call: -
j_call: TRBJ1-5
v_call: TRBV9
clone_size: -

cdr3_aa: CASSQQGDQPQHF
cdr3_nt: TGTGCCAGCAGTCAACAGGGGGATCAGCCCCAGCATTTT
d_call: TRBD1
j_call: TRBJ1-5
v_call: TRBV6-6
clone_size: few

cdr3_aa: CASSIGRSGYEQYF
cdr3_nt: TGTGCCAGCAGCATAGGGAGGAGCGGGTACGAGCAGTACTTC
d_call: -
j_call: TRBJ2-7
v_call: TRBV7-2
clone_size: -